This TCR beta chain was sequenced during a study of cytomegalovirus exposure and HLA in healthy donors. General study points: Serostatus for CMV was the only available immune exposure information. Equally common other TCR beta chains were less clonally expanded than HLA-associated ones, a later analysis found.

Remarks on this clone: Its antigen is undetermined.

Amplification used 60 Vbeta primers and 13 Jbeta primers. Data came from immunoSEQ multiplex PCR; TCRdb stores just in-frame clones and leaves some out. This sample carries 200,000 to 250,000 clones, roughly four fifths of them seen once, and the ten largest clones take 0.58%. Each donor was healthy, and each was a bone marrow donor. Germline CDR1 SEHNR, CDR2 FQNEAQ (reference sequence). The CDR3 covers 14 residues. The ends were cut back, 0 bases at V and 2 bases at J, with 8 bases in the middle. Material for sequencing was PBMCs. The source of this sequence is a woman aged 40-49 years in good health and CMV-seronegative. The chain joins TRBV7-9 to TRBJ2-7; D possibly corresponds to TRBD1 (6 bases). CDR3 DNA sequence: TGTGCCAGCAGCTTAGCGGGGGACACCTACGAGCAGTACTTC. Amino acid sequence: CASSLAGDTYEQYF.